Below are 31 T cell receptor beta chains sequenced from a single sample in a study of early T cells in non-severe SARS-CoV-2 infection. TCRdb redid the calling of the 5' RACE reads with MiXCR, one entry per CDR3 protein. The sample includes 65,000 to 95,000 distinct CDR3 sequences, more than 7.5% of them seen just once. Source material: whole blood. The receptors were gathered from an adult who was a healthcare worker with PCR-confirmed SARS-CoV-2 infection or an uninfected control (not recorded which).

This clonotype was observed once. CDR3 nucleotide sequence: TGTGCCAGCAGCCTGAGGGGGGGCGAGCAGTACTTC. This translates into CASSLRGGEQYF. The chain joins TRBV3-1 to TRBJ2-7, with a weak D call TRBD2 (7 bases). The germline V gene has CDR1 LGHDT and CDR2 YNNKEL (reference sequence). Trimming removed 4 bases from V and 6 bases from J, with 10 bases in between. The CDR3 is made up of 12 amino acids.

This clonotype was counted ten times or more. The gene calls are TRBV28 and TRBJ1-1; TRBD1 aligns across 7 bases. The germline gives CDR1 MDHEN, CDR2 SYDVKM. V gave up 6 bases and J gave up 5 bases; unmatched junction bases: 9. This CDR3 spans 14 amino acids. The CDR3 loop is CASRGTAGGTEAFF. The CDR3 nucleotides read TGTGCCAGCAGGGGGACAGCCGGAGGTACTGAAGCTTTCTTT. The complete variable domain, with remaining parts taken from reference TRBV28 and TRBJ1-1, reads DVKVTQSSRYLVKRTGEKVFLECVQDMDHENMFWYRQDPGLGLRLIYFSYDVKMKEKGDIPEGYSVSREKKERFSLILESASTNQTSMYLCASRGTAGGTEAFFGQGTRLTVV.

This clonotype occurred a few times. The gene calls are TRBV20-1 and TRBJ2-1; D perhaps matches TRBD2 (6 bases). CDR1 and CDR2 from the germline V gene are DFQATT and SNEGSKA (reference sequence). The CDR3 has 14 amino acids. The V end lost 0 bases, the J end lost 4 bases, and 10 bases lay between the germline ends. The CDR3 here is CSARDQRVYNEQFF. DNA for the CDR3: TGCAGTGCTAGAGATCAGCGGGTTTACAATGAGCAGTTCTTC.

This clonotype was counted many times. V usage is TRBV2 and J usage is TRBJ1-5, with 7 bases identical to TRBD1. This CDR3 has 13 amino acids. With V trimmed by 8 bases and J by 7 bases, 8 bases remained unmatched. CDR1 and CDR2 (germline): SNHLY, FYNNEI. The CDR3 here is CASRRGVEQPQHF. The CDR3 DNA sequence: TGTGCCAGCCGCAGGGGGGTGGAACAGCCCCAGCATTTT.

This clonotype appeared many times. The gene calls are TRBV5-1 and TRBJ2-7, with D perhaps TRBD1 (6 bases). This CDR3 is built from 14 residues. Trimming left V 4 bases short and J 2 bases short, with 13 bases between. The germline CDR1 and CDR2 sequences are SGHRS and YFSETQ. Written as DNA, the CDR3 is TGCGCCAGCAGCCCGACAGGTCCCCCCTACGAGCAGTACTTC. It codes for CASSPTGPPYEQYF.

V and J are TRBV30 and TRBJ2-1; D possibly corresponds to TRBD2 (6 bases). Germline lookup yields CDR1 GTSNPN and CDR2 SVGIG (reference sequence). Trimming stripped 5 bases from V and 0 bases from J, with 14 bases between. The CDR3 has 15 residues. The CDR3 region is CAWGGAVSSYNEQFF. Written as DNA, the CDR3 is TGTGCCTGGGGAGGGGCCGTAAGCTCCTACAATGAGCAGTTCTTC.

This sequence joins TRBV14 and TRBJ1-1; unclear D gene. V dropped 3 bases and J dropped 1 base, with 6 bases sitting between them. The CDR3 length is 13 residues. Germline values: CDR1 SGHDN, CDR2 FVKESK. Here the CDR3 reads CASSHSQNTEAFF. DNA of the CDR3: TGTGCCAGCAGCCATAGTCAGAACACTGAAGCTTTCTTT.

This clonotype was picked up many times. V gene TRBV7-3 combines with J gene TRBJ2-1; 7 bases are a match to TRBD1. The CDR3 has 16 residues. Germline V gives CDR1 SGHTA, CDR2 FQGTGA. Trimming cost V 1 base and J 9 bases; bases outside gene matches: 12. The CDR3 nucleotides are TGTGCCAGCAGCTTAAACCGGGACAGCCTTGACAGTGAGCAGTTCTTC. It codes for CASSLNRDSLDSEQFF. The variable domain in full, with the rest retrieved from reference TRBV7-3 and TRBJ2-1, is GAGVSQTPSNKVTEKGKYVELRCDPISGHTALYWYRQSLGQGPEFLIYFQGTGAADDSGLPNDRFFAVRPEGSVSTLKIQRTERGDSAVYLCASSLNRDSLDSEQFFGPGTRLTVL.

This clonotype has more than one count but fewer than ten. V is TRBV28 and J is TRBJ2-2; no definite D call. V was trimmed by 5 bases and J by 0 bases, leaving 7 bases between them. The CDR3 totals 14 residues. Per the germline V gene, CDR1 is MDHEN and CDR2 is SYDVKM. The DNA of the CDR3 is TGTGCCAGCAGTCCCCACGCGAACACCGGGGAGCTGTTTTTT. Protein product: CASSPHANTGELFF.

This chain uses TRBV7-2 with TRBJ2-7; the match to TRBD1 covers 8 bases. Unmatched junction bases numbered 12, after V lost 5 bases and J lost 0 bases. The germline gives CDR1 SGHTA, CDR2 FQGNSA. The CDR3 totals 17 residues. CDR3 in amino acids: CASSARGGTGPSYEQYF. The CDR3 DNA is TGTGCCAGCAGCGCCCGGGGCGGGACAGGACCCTCCTACGAGCAGTACTTC.

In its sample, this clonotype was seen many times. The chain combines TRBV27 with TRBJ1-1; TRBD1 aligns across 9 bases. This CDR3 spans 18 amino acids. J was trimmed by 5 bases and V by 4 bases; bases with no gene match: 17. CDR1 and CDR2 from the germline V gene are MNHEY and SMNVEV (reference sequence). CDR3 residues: CASSSPIGTGGRGTEAFF. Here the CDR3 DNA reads TGTGCCAGCAGTTCCCCAATCGGAACAGGGGGCCGGGGGACTGAAGCTTTCTTT.

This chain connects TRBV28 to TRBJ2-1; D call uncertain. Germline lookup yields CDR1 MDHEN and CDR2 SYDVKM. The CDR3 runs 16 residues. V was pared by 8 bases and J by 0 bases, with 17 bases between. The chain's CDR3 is CASGVIVGTSYNEQFF. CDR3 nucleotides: TGTGCCAGCGGGGTGATAGTCGGAACCTCCTACAATGAGCAGTTCTTC.

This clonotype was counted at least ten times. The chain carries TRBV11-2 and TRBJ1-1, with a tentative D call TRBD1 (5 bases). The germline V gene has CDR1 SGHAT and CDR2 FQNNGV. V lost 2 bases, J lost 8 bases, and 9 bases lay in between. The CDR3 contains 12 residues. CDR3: CASSLPWGEAFF. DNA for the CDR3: TGTGCCAGCAGCTTACCCTGGGGGGAAGCTTTCTTT.

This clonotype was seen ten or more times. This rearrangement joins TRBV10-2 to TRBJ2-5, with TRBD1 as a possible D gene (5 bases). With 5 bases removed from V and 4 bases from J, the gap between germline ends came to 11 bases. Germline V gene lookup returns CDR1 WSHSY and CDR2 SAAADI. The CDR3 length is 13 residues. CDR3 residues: CASSRGLGETQYF. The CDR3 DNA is TGCGCCAGCAGTAGGGGTCTGGGAGAGACCCAGTACTTC.

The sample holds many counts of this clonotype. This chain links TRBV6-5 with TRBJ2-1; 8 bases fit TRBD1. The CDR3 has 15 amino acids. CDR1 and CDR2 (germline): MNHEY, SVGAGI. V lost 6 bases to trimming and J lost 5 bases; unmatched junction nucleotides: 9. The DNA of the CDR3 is TGTGCCAGCAGCGCCGACAGGGGAGGCAACAATGAGCAGTTCTTC. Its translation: CASSADRGGNNEQFF.

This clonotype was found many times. The CDR3 DNA sequence: TGTGCCAGCAGTTTCTCTGGGTATGCCGGGACTGAAGCTTTCTTT. Residues: CASSFSGYAGTEAFF. The rearrangement joins TRBV27 to TRBJ1-1; no clear D. The CDR3 contains 15 residues. Germline V gives CDR1 MNHEY, CDR2 SMNVEV (reference sequence). V lost 3 bases and J 5 bases, leaving 16 bases between the germline ends.

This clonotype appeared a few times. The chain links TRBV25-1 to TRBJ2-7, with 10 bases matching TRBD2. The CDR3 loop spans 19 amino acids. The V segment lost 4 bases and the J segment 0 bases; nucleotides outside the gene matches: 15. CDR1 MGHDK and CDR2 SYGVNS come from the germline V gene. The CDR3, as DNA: TGTGCCAGCAGTGCATCTAGCGGGAGAAGTAAGGTACCCTCCTACGAGCAGTACTTC. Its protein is CASSASSGRSKVPSYEQYF.

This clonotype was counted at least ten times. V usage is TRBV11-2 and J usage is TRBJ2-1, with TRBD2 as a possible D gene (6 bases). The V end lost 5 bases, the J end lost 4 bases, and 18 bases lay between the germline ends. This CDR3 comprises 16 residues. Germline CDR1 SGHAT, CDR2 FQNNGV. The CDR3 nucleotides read TGTGCCAGCAGCGGCCCCTCCGGACTACCTTACAATGAGCAGTTCTTC. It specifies CASSGPSGLPYNEQFF.

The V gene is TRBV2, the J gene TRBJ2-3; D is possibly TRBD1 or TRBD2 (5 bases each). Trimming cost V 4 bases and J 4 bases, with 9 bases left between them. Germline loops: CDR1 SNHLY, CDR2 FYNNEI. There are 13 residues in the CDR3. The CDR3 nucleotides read TGTGCCAGCAGTGTAATGGGGGCAGATACGCAGTATTTT. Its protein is CASSVMGADTQYF.

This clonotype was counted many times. The CDR3 protein is CSARDRGILETQYF. CDR3 sequence (DNA): TGCAGTGCCAGGGACAGGGGTATATTGGAGACCCAGTACTTC. This chain uses TRBV20-1 with TRBJ2-5, with TRBD1 identical over 10 bases. This CDR3 is built from 14 residues. The V gene's germline CDR1 is DFQATT and CDR2 SNEGSKA (reference sequence). V trimming: 6 bases; J trimming: 5 bases; junction bases outside the gene matches: 9.

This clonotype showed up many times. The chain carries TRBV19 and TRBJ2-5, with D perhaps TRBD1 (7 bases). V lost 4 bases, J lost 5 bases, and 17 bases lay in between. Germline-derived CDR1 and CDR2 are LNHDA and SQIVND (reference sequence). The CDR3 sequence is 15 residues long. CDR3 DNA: TGTGCCAGTAGTAACCGCGGAGGGGGCGGTGAGACCCAGTACTTC. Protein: CASSNRGGGGETQYF.

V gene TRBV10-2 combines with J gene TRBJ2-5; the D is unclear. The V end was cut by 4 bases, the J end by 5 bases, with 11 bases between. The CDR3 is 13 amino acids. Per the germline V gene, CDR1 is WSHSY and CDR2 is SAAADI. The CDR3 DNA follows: TGCGCCAGCAGTGTTGGTTTTGTGGAGACCCAGTACTTC. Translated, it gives CASSVGFVETQYF.

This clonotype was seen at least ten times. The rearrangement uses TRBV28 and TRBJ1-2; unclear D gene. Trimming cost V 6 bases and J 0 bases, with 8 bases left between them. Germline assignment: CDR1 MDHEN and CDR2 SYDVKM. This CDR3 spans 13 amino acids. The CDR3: CASREYANYGYTF. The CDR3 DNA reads TGTGCCAGCAGGGAGTACGCTAACTATGGCTACACCTTC.

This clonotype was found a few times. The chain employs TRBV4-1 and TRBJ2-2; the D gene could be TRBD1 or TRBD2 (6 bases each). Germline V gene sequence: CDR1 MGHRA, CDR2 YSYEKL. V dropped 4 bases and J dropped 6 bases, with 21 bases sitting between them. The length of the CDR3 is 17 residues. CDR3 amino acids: CASSPRREQRGAGELFF. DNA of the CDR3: TGCGCCAGCAGCCCCAGACGAGAGCAGAGGGGGGCCGGGGAGCTGTTTTTT.

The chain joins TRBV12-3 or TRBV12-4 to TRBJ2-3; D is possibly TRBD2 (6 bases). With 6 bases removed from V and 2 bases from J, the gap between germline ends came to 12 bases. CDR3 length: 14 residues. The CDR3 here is CASRPGLNTDTQYF. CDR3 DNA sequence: TGTGCCAGCAGACCGGGACTGAACACAGATACGCAGTATTTT.

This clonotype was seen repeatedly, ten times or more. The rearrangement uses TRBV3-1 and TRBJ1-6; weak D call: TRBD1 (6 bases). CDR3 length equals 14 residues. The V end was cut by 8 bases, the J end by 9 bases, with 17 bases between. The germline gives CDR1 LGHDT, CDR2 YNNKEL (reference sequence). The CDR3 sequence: CASAASQGISPLHF. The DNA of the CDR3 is TGTGCCAGCGCCGCCAGCCAGGGGATTTCACCCCTCCACTTT.

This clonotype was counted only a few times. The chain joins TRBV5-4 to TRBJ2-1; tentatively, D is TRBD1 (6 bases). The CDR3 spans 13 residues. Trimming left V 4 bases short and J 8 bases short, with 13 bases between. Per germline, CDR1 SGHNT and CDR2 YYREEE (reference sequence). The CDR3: CASSITRGYEQFF. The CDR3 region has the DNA TGTGCCAGCAGCATAACCAGGGGCTATGAGCAGTTCTTC.

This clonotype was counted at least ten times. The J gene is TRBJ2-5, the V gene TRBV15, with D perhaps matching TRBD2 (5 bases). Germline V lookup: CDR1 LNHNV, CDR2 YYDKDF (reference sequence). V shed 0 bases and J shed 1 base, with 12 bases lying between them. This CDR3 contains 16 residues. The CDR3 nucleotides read TGTGCCACCAGCAGAGAAGGGAGCGGCCCCCAAGAGACCCAGTACTTC. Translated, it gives CATSREGSGPQETQYF.

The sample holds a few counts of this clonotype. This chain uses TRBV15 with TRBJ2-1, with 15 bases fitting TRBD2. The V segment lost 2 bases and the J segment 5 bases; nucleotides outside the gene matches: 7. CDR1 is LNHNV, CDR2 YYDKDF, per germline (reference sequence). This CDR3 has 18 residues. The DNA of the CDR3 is TGTGCCACCAGCAGACGCGGGACTAGCGGGAGGAAGGACAATGAGCAGTTCTTC. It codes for CATSRRGTSGRKDNEQFF. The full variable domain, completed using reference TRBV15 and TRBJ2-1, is DAMVIQNPRYQVTQFGKPVTLSCSQTLNHNVMYWYQQKSSQAPKLLFHYYDKDFNNEADTPDNFQSRRPNTSFCFLDIRSPGLGDTAMYLCATSRRGTSGRKDNEQFFGPGTRLTVL.

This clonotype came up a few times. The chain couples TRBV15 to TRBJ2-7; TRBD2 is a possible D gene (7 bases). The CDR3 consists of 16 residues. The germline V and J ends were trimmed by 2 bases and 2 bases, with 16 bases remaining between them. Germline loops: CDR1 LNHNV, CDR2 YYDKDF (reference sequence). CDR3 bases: TGTGCCACCAGCAGATCGGCCGGGGGGCCCCCCTACGAGCAGTACTTC. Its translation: CATSRSAGGPPYEQYF.

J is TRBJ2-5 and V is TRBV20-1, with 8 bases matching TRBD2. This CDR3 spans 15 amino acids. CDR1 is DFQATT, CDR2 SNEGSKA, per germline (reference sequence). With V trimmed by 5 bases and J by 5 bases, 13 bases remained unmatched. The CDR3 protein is CSAGAGDSAEETQYF. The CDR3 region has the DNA TGCAGTGCTGGAGCGGGAGACTCGGCTGAGGAGACCCAGTACTTC.